Listed below are T cell receptor beta chains from one sample, sequenced in a study of shared T cell receptors in the human thymus. Produced via immunoSEQ multiplex PCR; TCRdb's table is partial and in-frame only. The top ten hold around 0.01% of the sample, which has hundreds of thousands of clones, over 75% seen once. The sample was also linked to a second study, of human thymus T cells.

Sequenced input: thymocytes. These receptors were obtained from a boy under two years old with a congenital heart defect. The CDR3 runs from the conserved cysteine through the conserved F or W. D genes are given only for firm matches. Only part of the rows carry a size: once, few, many, or a class if the clone is expanded.

v_gene: TRBV29-1
abundance: NA
j_gene: TRBJ1-4
d_gene: TRBD1
CDR3nt: TGCAGCGTGGCCCGGGACAGGGGATACGAAAAACTGTTTTTT
CDR3aa: CSVARDRGYEKLFF

v_gene: TRBV4-2
abundance: few
j_gene: TRBJ2-7
d_gene: NA
CDR3nt: TGTGCCAGCAGCCTAACCCGGTCCAGGGGCGAAGAATCCTGCGAGCAGTACTTC
CDR3aa: CASSLTRSRGEESCEQYF

v_gene: TRBV6-1
abundance: NA
j_gene: TRBJ1-5
d_gene: NA
CDR3nt: TGTGCCAGCAGGCTTGGACAGCAGGAAAATCAGCCCCAGCATTTT
CDR3aa: CASRLGQQENQPQHF

v_gene: TRBV4-2
abundance: NA
j_gene: TRBJ2-1
d_gene: TRBD2
CDR3nt: TGTGCCAGCAGCCAAGGAGAAGGCGGGAGTGCCAGGAATGAGCAGTTCTTC
CDR3aa: CASSQGEGGSARNEQFF

v_gene: TRBV2
abundance: NA
j_gene: TRBJ2-5
d_gene: NA
CDR3nt: TGTGCCAGCAGTGATGGTAGTTCGGGGGAGACCCAGTACTTC
CDR3aa: CASSDGSSGETQYF

v_gene: TRBV5-1
abundance: NA
j_gene: TRBJ2-7
d_gene: TRBD2
CDR3nt: TGCGCCAGCAGCCCCGGGACTAGCGGGAAGGGGGGTATCTACGAGCAGTACTTC
CDR3aa: CASSPGTSGKGGIYEQYF

v_gene: TRBV2
abundance: NA
j_gene: TRBJ2-2
d_gene: NA
CDR3nt: TGTGCCAGTATAGCGGTGAACACCGGGGAGCTGTTTTTT
CDR3aa: CASIAVNTGELFF

v_gene: TRBV2
abundance: NA
j_gene: TRBJ1-5
d_gene: NA
CDR3nt: TGTGCCAGCAGTGAACTCTTCAGGGCCACCAATCAGCCCCAGCATTTT
CDR3aa: CASSELFRATNQPQHF

v_gene: TRBV28
abundance: NA
j_gene: TRBJ2-3
d_gene: TRBD2
CDR3nt: TGTGCCAGCAGTTTAACTCACCTCCAGAGCGGGAGGGCCCGCACAGATACGCAGTATTTT
CDR3aa: CASSLTHLQSGRARTDTQYF

v_gene: TRBV11-2
abundance: NA
j_gene: TRBJ2-7
d_gene: NA
CDR3nt: TGTGCCAGCAGCCTAGGCGCCTCTAACCTCTACGAGCAGTACTTC
CDR3aa: CASSLGASNLYEQYF

v_gene: TRBV27
abundance: few
j_gene: TRBJ2-3
d_gene: TRBD2
CDR3nt: TGTGCCAGCACTACTAGCGGGTACGCAGATACGCAGTATTTT
CDR3aa: CASTTSGYADTQYF

v_gene: TRBV19
abundance: once
j_gene: TRBJ2-7
d_gene: TRBD1
CDR3nt: TGTGCCAGTAGTAGAGGGGACAGGGGCGAGCAGTACTTC
CDR3aa: CASSRGDRGEQYF

v_gene: TRBV5-6
abundance: NA
j_gene: TRBJ2-7
d_gene: TRBD2
CDR3nt: TGTGCCAGCAGCTTTTCTGCGGGAGGGCCGTACGAGCAGTACTTC
CDR3aa: CASSFSAGGPYEQYF

v_gene: TRBV4-1
abundance: once
j_gene: TRBJ2-7
d_gene: NA
CDR3nt: TGCGCCAGCAGCCAAGTTAGGGGAACTCCCGTTCGACCGTTCTACGAGCAGTACTTC
CDR3aa: CASSQVRGTPVRPFYEQYF

v_gene: TRBV12-5
abundance: NA
j_gene: TRBJ2-7
d_gene: NA
CDR3nt: TGTGCTAGTGGTTTGGTATTCTCCCCCTCCACCTTCTGGGCCGAGCAGTACTTC
CDR3aa: CASGLVFSPSTFWAEQYF

v_gene: TRBV5-6
abundance: few
j_gene: TRBJ2-5
d_gene: NA
CDR3nt: TGTGCCAGCAGCTTTTGGCGGGACCCTATTCGGGAAGAGACCCAGTACTTC
CDR3aa: CASSFWRDPIREETQYF

v_gene: TRBV4-3
abundance: few
j_gene: TRBJ2-1
d_gene: TRBD2
CDR3nt: TGCGCCAGCAGCCATTATCGGACTAGCGGGAGGGCCTGCCCCTACAATGAGCAGTTCTTC
CDR3aa: CASSHYRTSGRACPYNEQFF

v_gene: TRBV4-1
abundance: NA
j_gene: TRBJ2-7
d_gene: TRBD2
CDR3nt: TGCGCCAGCAGCCAGGGTGGAGCGGGGTCCTACGAGCAGTACTTC
CDR3aa: CASSQGGAGSYEQYF

v_gene: TRBV10-3
abundance: NA
j_gene: TRBJ2-7
d_gene: TRBD1
CDR3nt: TGTGCCATCAGTGATGGGACAGGGGGCTACTCCTACGAGCAGTACTTC
CDR3aa: CAISDGTGGYSYEQYF

v_gene: TRBV5-4
abundance: NA
j_gene: TRBJ2-3
d_gene: NA
CDR3nt: TGTGCCAGCAGCTTGGGCCCTGACTACACAGATACGCAGTATTTT
CDR3aa: CASSLGPDYTDTQYF

v_gene: TRBV6-5
abundance: NA
j_gene: TRBJ2-7
d_gene: NA
CDR3nt: TGTGCCAGCAGTGATTACAATACGATCTACGAGCAGTACTTC
CDR3aa: CASSDYNTIYEQYF

v_gene: TRBV11-2
abundance: NA
j_gene: TRBJ2-7
d_gene: NA
CDR3nt: TGTGCCAGCAGCTTAGGGACAGACACCGACTACGAGCAGTACTTC
CDR3aa: CASSLGTDTDYEQYF

v_gene: TRBV6-1
abundance: NA
j_gene: TRBJ2-7
d_gene: TRBD1
CDR3nt: TGTGCCAGCAGCCAGGGACAGTGGAGAGTGGAGCAGTACTTC
CDR3aa: CASSQGQWRVEQYF

v_gene: TRBV4-2
abundance: NA
j_gene: TRBJ2-1
d_gene: TRBD2
CDR3nt: TGTGCCAGCAGCCAGGCCCCAACCCCAGCGGGAGGCTCTAATGAGCAGTTCTTC
CDR3aa: CASSQAPTPAGGSNEQFF

v_gene: TRBV5-6
abundance: NA
j_gene: TRBJ2-3
d_gene: NA
CDR3nt: TGTGCCAGCAGCTGGCGACAGGCCTACCTGGAGGATACGCAGTATTTT
CDR3aa: CASSWRQAYLEDTQYF

v_gene: TRBV7-9
abundance: NA
j_gene: TRBJ2-7
d_gene: TRBD2
CDR3nt: TGTGCCAGCAGCTTAGCGGGGGGGGAGCAGTACTTC
CDR3aa: CASSLAGGEQYF

v_gene: TRBV27
abundance: NA
j_gene: TRBJ1-5
d_gene: NA
CDR3nt: TGTGCCAGCAGTTTATCGGGGGACAAACATCAGCCCCAGCATTTT
CDR3aa: CASSLSGDKHQPQHF

v_gene: TRBV9
abundance: NA
j_gene: TRBJ2-4
d_gene: TRBD2
CDR3nt: TGTGCCAGCAGCGTAGGAGGAGCTAGCGGGAGTACCCCAGACGTATTGGCCAAAAACATTCAGTACTTC
CDR3aa: CASSVGGASGSTPDVLAKNIQYF

v_gene: TRBV7-9
abundance: NA
j_gene: TRBJ2-2
d_gene: TRBD1
CDR3nt: TGTGCCAGCAGCTTAAGGACAGGGTGGAACACCGGGGAGCTGTTTTTT
CDR3aa: CASSLRTGWNTGELFF

v_gene: TRBV5-4
abundance: NA
j_gene: TRBJ2-7
d_gene: TRBD2
CDR3nt: TGTGCCAGCAGCTTGGAACTAGCGGGACCCCCCTCCGAGCAGTACTTC
CDR3aa: CASSLELAGPPSEQYF

v_gene: TRBV4-2
abundance: NA
j_gene: TRBJ2-2
d_gene: TRBD2
CDR3nt: TGTGCCAGCAGCCAAGAGGCGAGACTAGCGGGAGGACCTCTCACCGGGGAGCTGTTTTTT
CDR3aa: CASSQEARLAGGPLTGELFF

v_gene: TRBV7-9
abundance: NA
j_gene: TRBJ2-7
d_gene: TRBD2
CDR3nt: TGTGCCAGCAGCTCCCATCCCGGGACTAGCGATAAATACGAGCAGTACTTC
CDR3aa: CASSSHPGTSDKYEQYF

v_gene: TRBV27
abundance: NA
j_gene: TRBJ2-3
d_gene: NA
CDR3nt: TGTGCCAGCAGTTTTGGCTCAGATACGCAGTATTTT
CDR3aa: CASSFGSDTQYF

v_gene: TRBV7-9
abundance: NA
j_gene: TRBJ2-3
d_gene: TRBD2
CDR3nt: TGTGCCAGCAGCTTAGGGTCCACTAGCGGCCGTCAAAGCACAGATACGCAGTATTTT
CDR3aa: CASSLGSTSGRQSTDTQYF

v_gene: TRBV5-6
abundance: NA
j_gene: TRBJ2-3
d_gene: TRBD1
CDR3nt: TGTGCCAGCAGCTGGGACAGGGGGCGCACAGATACGCAGTATTTT
CDR3aa: CASSWDRGRTDTQYF

v_gene: TRBV5-1
abundance: NA
j_gene: TRBJ2-1
d_gene: TRBD2
CDR3nt: TGCGCCAGCAGCTTGGTTCTACTAGCGGGGGGGGGTGAGCAGTTCTTC
CDR3aa: CASSLVLLAGGGEQFF

v_gene: TRBV9
abundance: NA
j_gene: TRBJ1-2
d_gene: NA
CDR3nt: TGTGCCAGCAGCCCCACGCCGGGGGGATATGGCTACACCTTC
CDR3aa: CASSPTPGGYGYTF

v_gene: TRBV6-1
abundance: NA
j_gene: TRBJ2-5
d_gene: NA
CDR3nt: TGTGCCAGCAGTGAAGCTATAGCTCAAGAGACCCAGTACTTC
CDR3aa: CASSEAIAQETQYF

v_gene: TRBV27
abundance: NA
j_gene: TRBJ2-7
d_gene: NA
CDR3nt: TGTGCCAGCAGTTTGCGGGGAGGCCCCTACGAGCAGTACTTC
CDR3aa: CASSLRGGPYEQYF

v_gene: TRBV5-8
abundance: NA
j_gene: TRBJ2-3
d_gene: NA
CDR3nt: TGTGCCAGCAGCTGTGACTTCGAAGATACGCAGTATTTT
CDR3aa: CASSCDFEDTQYF

v_gene: TRBV9
abundance: NA
j_gene: TRBJ2-1
d_gene: TRBD2
CDR3nt: TGTGCCAGCAGCGGAGTGACGAGGGGGACTAGCGGGGCCGATGAGCAGTTCTTC
CDR3aa: CASSGVTRGTSGADEQFF